The 19 T cell receptor beta chains below were found in one sample sequenced in a study of cytomegalovirus exposure and HLA in healthy donors. PCR used 60 Vbeta primers and 13 Jbeta primers. The protocol was immunoSEQ multiplex PCR, while the TCRdb copy is restricted to in-frame clones and leaves out a portion. The sample has some 110,000 clones, 70% to 80% seen once; the top ten hold approximately 3.1%. The material sequenced was PBMCs. These receptors came from a woman under 30 in good health and CMV-seropositive.

The chain uses TRBV10-3 and TRBJ2-1; D gene ambiguous. This CDR3 is built from 11 residues. Germline V CDR1 and CDR2: ENHRY, SYGVKD. V gave up 8 bases and J gave up 10 bases, with 12 bases separating them. The CDR3: CAISEQSEQFF. CDR3 bases: TGTGCCATCTCCGAACAATCCGAGCAGTTCTTC.

This clone came up once. This rearrangement joins TRBV30 to TRBJ1-3, with D tentatively TRBD1 (6 bases). V was shortened by 4 bases and J by 0 bases, with 16 bases between the two germline ends. Germline V gene sequence: CDR1 GTSNPN, CDR2 SVGIG (reference sequence). CDR3 length equals 16 residues. This chain's CDR3 is CAWNAGGTFSGNTIYF. CDR3 coding DNA: TGTGCCTGGAACGCGGGGGGGACATTCTCTGGAAACACCATATATTTT.

This clone has a single count. The chain links TRBV27 to TRBJ2-3; 7 bases line up with TRBD2. Per germline, CDR1 MNHEY and CDR2 SMNVEV (reference sequence). V lost 5 bases, J lost 2 bases, and 7 bases stayed unmatched. This CDR3 has 15 residues. The CDR3 is CASSLPGGFTDTQYF. In DNA, the CDR3 is TGTGCCAGCAGTCTTCCGGGAGGCTTCACAGATACGCAGTATTTT.

The chain has TRBV6-1 and TRBJ2-5; D might be TRBD2 (6 bases). The CDR3 covers 14 residues. CDR1 and CDR2 from the germline V gene are MNHNS and SASEGT. Between the trimmed V and J ends, which lost 0 bases and 5 bases, there was a span of 10 bases. CDR3 amino acids: CASSEAGGLETQYF. DNA of the CDR3: TGTGCCAGCAGTGAAGCGGGAGGATTGGAGACCCAGTACTTC.

The rearrangement joins TRBV6-6 to TRBJ1-2; D unresolved. The germline gives CDR1 MNHNY, CDR2 SVGAGI (reference sequence). The CDR3 covers 13 residues. The V end lost 6 bases, the J end lost 3 bases, and 11 bases lay between the germline ends. CDR3 in DNA: TGTGCCAGCAGCCCTCGCCCAGACTATGGCTACACCTTC. The encoded protein is CASSPRPDYGYTF.

This rearrangement joins TRBV5-1 to TRBJ2-7; 8 positions match TRBD1. The CDR3 spans 13 residues. Germline V gene sequence: CDR1 SGHRS, CDR2 YFSETQ. V was pared by 7 bases and J by 4 bases, with 7 bases of the junction left unmatched. CDR3: CASGGQGAYEQYF. The CDR3 DNA follows: TGCGCCAGCGGGGGGCAGGGGGCTTACGAGCAGTACTTC.

The rearrangement joins TRBV6-6 to TRBJ1-3, with 8 bases identical to TRBD1. Unmatched junction bases numbered 1, after V lost 6 bases and J lost 0 bases. CDR3 size: 14 residues. The V gene's germline CDR1 is MNHNY and CDR2 SVGAGI (reference sequence). The CDR3 loop reads CASSGQGSGNTIYF. The CDR3, as DNA: TGTGCCAGCAGCGGACAGGGCTCTGGAAACACCATATATTTT.

The V gene is TRBV9, the J gene TRBJ2-5, with 9 bases matching TRBD1. The CDR3 is 14 residues long. Trimming took 4 bases from V and 3 from J; bases not matched to a gene: 4. The germline V gene has CDR1 SGDLS and CDR2 YYNGEE. CDR3 loop: CASSLTGGEETQYF. In DNA form, the CDR3 reads TGTGCCAGCAGCCTGACAGGGGGGGAAGAGACCCAGTACTTC. The variable domain in full, with the rest retrieved from reference TRBV9 and TRBJ2-5, is DSGVTQTPKHLITATGQRVTLRCSPRSGDLSVYWYQQSLDQGLQFLIQYYNGEERAKGNILERFSAQQFPDLHSELNLSSLELGDSALYFCASSLTGGEETQYFGPGTRLLVL.

The chain has TRBV5-1 and TRBJ1-4; TRBD1 might be the D (6 bases). Germline CDR1 and CDR2: SGHRS and YFSETQ. Trimming pared 2 bases from V and 7 bases from J, leaving 18 bases between. The CDR3 sequence is 16 residues long. The CDR3 region is CASSLEPGHPSEKLFF. The CDR3 DNA is TGCGCCAGCAGCTTAGAACCGGGACATCCTAGTGAAAAACTGTTTTTT.

The chain links TRBV9 to TRBJ1-1; the D is unclear. The length of the CDR3 is 14 residues. Germline lookup yields CDR1 SGDLS and CDR2 YYNGEE. Trimming stripped 2 bases from V and 1 base from J, with 9 bases between. CDR3 residues: CASSVIHPNTEAFF. The CDR3 DNA reads as TGTGCCAGCAGCGTCATACACCCGAACACTGAAGCTTTCTTT. The whole variable domain, filled in from reference TRBV9 and TRBJ1-1, reads DSGVTQTPKHLITATGQRVTLRCSPRSGDLSVYWYQQSLDQGLQFLIQYYNGEERAKGNILERFSAQQFPDLHSELNLSSLELGDSALYFCASSVIHPNTEAFFGQGTRLTVV.

The V and J genes are TRBV7-9 and TRBJ2-5; tentatively, D is TRBD2 (5 bases). Germline V gives CDR1 SEHNR, CDR2 FQNEAQ (reference sequence). CDR3 length: 14 amino acids. V shed 5 bases and J shed 5 bases, with 15 bases lying between them. CDR3 in amino acids: CASSLPASQETQYF. In DNA form, the CDR3 reads TGTGCCAGCAGCCTCCCGGCTAGCCAGGAGACCCAGTACTTC.

V gene TRBV6-5 combines with J gene TRBJ1-6; tentatively, D is TRBD1 (6 bases). Germline CDR1 MNHEY, CDR2 SVGAGI. V dropped 4 bases and J dropped 5 bases, with 9 bases sitting between them. The CDR3 loop spans 14 amino acids. The CDR3 region has the DNA TGTGCCAGCAGTTTGGCAGGGGATAATTCACCCCTCCACTTT. It is translated as CASSLAGDNSPLHF.

This sequence joins TRBV10-3 and TRBJ2-1, with 13 bases that match TRBD2. CDR3 length equals 16 residues. Germline V gives CDR1 ENHRY, CDR2 SYGVKD. V trimming: 4 bases; J trimming: 6 bases; junction bases outside the gene matches: 6. The CDR3 coding sequence is TGTGCCATCAGTGCCGGACTAGCGGGAGTTTTCAATGAGCAGTTCTTC. It translates to CAISAGLAGVFNEQFF.

DNA for the CDR3: TGTGCCAGCAGTTTCACAGGGCAGGGGGGCACTGAAGCTTTCTTT. Translated: CASSFTGQGGTEAFF. The rearrangement uses TRBV5-6 and TRBJ1-1; the match to TRBD1 covers 7 bases. The germline gives CDR1 SGHDT, CDR2 YYEEEE. The CDR3 is 15 amino acids. The V and J ends lost 5 bases and 4 bases, in that order; junction bases with no gene match: 11.

V usage is TRBV27 and J usage is TRBJ2-7; TRBD2 matches 10 bases. The CDR3 consists of 16 residues. Unmatched junction bases numbered 6, after V lost 0 bases and J lost 4 bases. CDR1 and CDR2 (germline): MNHEY, SMNVEV (reference sequence). Here the CDR3 reads CASSLSLGTSDYEQYF. In DNA, the CDR3 is TGTGCCAGCAGTTTATCACTCGGGACTAGCGATTACGAGCAGTACTTC.

The chain links TRBV6-5 to TRBJ1-6; TRBD1 aligns across 9 bases. This CDR3 comprises 14 residues. Germline V gives CDR1 MNHEY, CDR2 SVGAGI. J lost 10 bases, V lost 4 bases, and 5 bases had no gene match. Here the CDR3 reads CASSWDRVQSPLHF. The CDR3 coding sequence is TGTGCCAGCAGTTGGGACAGGGTACAATCACCCCTCCACTTT.

The J gene is TRBJ1-5, the V gene TRBV7-9, with TRBD1 as a possible D gene (6 bases). CDR1 and CDR2 from the germline V gene are SEHNR and FQNEAQ (reference sequence). This CDR3 comprises 15 residues. V gave up 5 bases and J gave up 3 bases, with 14 bases separating them. For the CDR3, the DNA is TGTGCCAGCAGCCGAGAGACAGGCTACAATCAGCCCCAGCATTTT. It is translated as CASSRETGYNQPQHF.

The rearrangement uses TRBV5-1 and TRBJ2-5; 10 nucleotides line up with TRBD2. CDR1 is SGHRS, CDR2 YFSETQ, per germline. The CDR3 spans 14 residues. V lost 4 bases and J lost 3; bases outside the gene matches: 3. For the CDR3, the DNA is TGCGCCAGCAGCCGCACTAGCGGGGAAGAGACCCAGTACTTC. This encodes CASSRTSGEETQYF.

The sample holds a few counts of this clone. With only one base between it and a far larger clone, this is likely a read error. In DNA, the CDR3 is TGCGCCAGCAGCCAAGATCGGTACAGGACGAAAACTGAAGCTTTCTTT. Its protein is CASSQDRYRTKTEAFF. The chain carries TRBV4-1 and TRBJ1-1; possibly TRBD1 for D (5 bases). The CDR3 is 16 amino acids. Germline values: CDR1 MGHRA, CDR2 YSYEKL. Between the trimmed V and J ends, which lost 0 bases and 5 bases, there was a span of 16 bases.